These 16 T cell receptor beta chains were sequenced from one sample in a study of blood T cell repertoires in COVID-19 (dated by TCRdb to the early 2020s). Library prep was done by the immunoSEQ multiplex PCR assay. This immuneACCESS table, as held by TCRdb, lists in-frame sequences with V and J called but not all clones. Of the missing ones, under half trace to an unresolved V gene in checked studies; the others have no known cause. The sample contains about 270,000 clones, about 85% of them found a single time. Around 3.9% of the sample rests with the top ten. The sequencing sample was made of peripheral blood. These TCRs come from a woman between 50 and 59 years old with active or convalescent COVID-19.

This sequence joins TRBV2 and TRBJ1-1; D may be TRBD1 (5 bases). CDR1 is SNHLY, CDR2 FYNNEI, per germline. The CDR3 length is 16 residues. V was trimmed by 4 bases and J by 5 bases, leaving 20 bases between them. The CDR3 spells CASSGQGGAIVTEAFF. The DNA for the CDR3 is TGTGCCAGCAGTGGGCAGGGAGGAGCAATAGTGACTGAAGCTTTCTTT. Full variable domain (outside the CDR3, taken from reference TRBV2 and TRBJ1-1): EPEVTQTPSHQVTQMGQEVILRCVPISNHLYFYWYRQILGQKVEFLVSFYNNEISEKSEIFDDQFSVERPDGSNFTLKIRSTKLEDSAMYFCASSGQGGAIVTEAFFGQGTRLTVV.

This clone appeared a single time. CDR3 sequence: CASSQDPDSGLRFSYNEQFF. The CDR3 bases are TGCGCCAGCAGCCAAGATCCCGATAGCGGCCTTCGATTCTCCTACAATGAGCAGTTCTTC. V usage is TRBV4-1 and J usage is TRBJ2-1; D possibly corresponds to TRBD2 (6 bases). Between the trimmed V and J ends, which lost 0 bases and 0 bases, there was a span of 21 bases. Germline lookup yields CDR1 MGHRA and CDR2 YSYEKL. This CDR3 comprises 20 residues.

The chain joins TRBV30 to TRBJ2-3; 7 positions agree with TRBD2. CDR3 length: 14 amino acids. Trimming removed 0 bases from V and 5 bases from J; junction bases left unmatched: 5. Germline CDR1 and CDR2: GTSNPN and SVGIG (reference sequence). CDR3 sequence: CAWSVGGGLDTQYF. For the CDR3, the DNA is TGTGCCTGGAGTGTCGGCGGGGGTTTAGATACGCAGTATTTT.

The J gene is TRBJ2-1, the V gene TRBV30; the match to TRBD2 covers 11 bases. V lost 4 bases to trimming and J lost 7 bases; unmatched junction nucleotides: 24. This CDR3 is 20 amino acids long. The germline gives CDR1 GTSNPN, CDR2 SVGIG (reference sequence). The CDR3 protein is CAWTRPTGSSGRRRRNEQFF. CDR3 coding DNA: TGTGCCTGGACCAGGCCCACGGGGTCTAGCGGGAGGCGAAGAAGGAATGAGCAGTTCTTC. The variable domain in full, completed from reference TRBV30 and TRBJ2-1, reads SQTIHQWPATLVQPVGSPLSLECTVEGTSNPNLYWYRQAAGRGLQLLFYSVGIGQISSEVPQNLSASRPQDRQFILSSKKLLLSDSGFYLCAWTRPTGSSGRRRRNEQFFGPGTRLTVL.

This clone showed up just once. DNA for the CDR3: TGTGCCAGCAGCTTGGAAGGGGGAAACCAAGAGACCCAGTACTTC. This sequence encodes CASSLEGGNQETQYF. The chain has TRBV5-5 and TRBJ2-5, with a possible D match to TRBD1 (6 bases). This CDR3 has 15 amino acids. Germline assignment: CDR1 SGHKS and CDR2 YYEKEE (reference sequence). V was cut by 0 bases and J by 0 bases, with 9 bases left in between.

This chain links TRBV28 with TRBJ1-4, with 8 nucleotides matching TRBD1. V was clipped by 5 bases and J by 8 bases; unmatched bases: 7. Germline loops: CDR1 MDHEN, CDR2 SYDVKM. The CDR3 extends over 14 amino acids. DNA of the CDR3: TGTGCCAGCAGTCAGGACAGGGTCGGCGAAAAACTGTTTTTT. Translated: CASSQDRVGEKLFF.

The chain joins TRBV12-3 or TRBV12-4 to TRBJ1-2, with TRBD1 matching 9 bases. V shed 6 bases, J shed 14 bases, and the junction held 10 bases outside the gene matches. This CDR3 region has 12 residues. The chain's CDR3 is CASSLPRQGGTF. Written as DNA, the CDR3 is TGTGCCAGCAGCCTCCCTCGACAGGGGGGGACCTTC.

A word on this clone: A read error may account for a junction end that differs from germline. V usage is TRBV7-7 and J usage is TRBJ2-2; TRBD2 is a possible D gene (5 bases). The CDR3 has 15 amino acids. CDR1 and CDR2 (germline): SSHAT, FNYEAQ (reference sequence). CDR3 amino acids: CASSLQTRGTGELFF. The CDR3 DNA follows: TGTGCTAGCAGCTTACAAACTCGGGGCACCGGGGAGCTGTTTTTT.

The chain is built from TRBV12-3 or TRBV12-4 and TRBJ2-5; D is perhaps TRBD1 (5 bases). The V and J ends lost 7 bases and 4 bases respectively, with 10 bases between them. The CDR3 covers 12 residues. The CDR3 loop is CASKSGAETQYF. CDR3 nucleotide sequence: TGTGCCAGCAAGTCTGGGGCAGAGACCCAGTACTTC.

The chain links TRBV5-1 to TRBJ2-2; possibly TRBD2 for D (6 bases). The CDR3 covers 16 residues. Germline values: CDR1 SGHRS, CDR2 YFSETQ. Deletions cut 1 base from V and 5 bases from J, with 15 bases between. The chain's CDR3 is CASSLMAGRRTGELFF. The CDR3, as DNA: TGCGCCAGCAGCTTGATGGCGGGAAGGAGAACCGGGGAGCTGTTTTTT.

The chain carries TRBV3-1 (or the pseudogene TRBV3-2) and TRBJ2-1, with 10 bases aligning to TRBD2. CDR1 and CDR2 from the germline V gene are LGHDT and YNNKEL (reference sequence). This CDR3 is built from 16 residues. V lost 5 bases and J lost 3; bases outside the gene matches: 7. DNA of the CDR3: TGTGCCAGCAGCGGACGGACTAGCGGACACTACAATGAGCAGTTCTTC. It encodes CASSGRTSGHYNEQFF.

The chain has TRBV5-1 and TRBJ2-1; 10 positions match TRBD2. V gave up 3 bases and J gave up 9 bases; unmatched junction bases: 18. The CDR3 extends over 18 amino acids. Germline V gives CDR1 SGHRS, CDR2 YFSETQ. DNA for the CDR3: TGCGCCAGCAGCTCATCATGGTCCCTAGCGGGGGAGATTAGTGAGCAGTTCTTC. Translation gives CASSSSWSLAGEISEQFF.

The chain employs TRBV6-5 and TRBJ1-5; D uncertain. The V gene lost 4 bases and the J gene lost 6 bases, with 7 bases spanning the gap. The CDR3 is 12 amino acids. Germline assignment: CDR1 MNHEY and CDR2 SVGAGI. CDR3 in amino acids: CASSSPGQPQHF. CDR3 in DNA: TGTGCCAGCAGTTCCCCCGGTCAGCCCCAGCATTTT.

The gene calls are TRBV3-1 (or the pseudogene TRBV3-2) and TRBJ2-3, with TRBD2 matching 7 bases. The CDR3 contains 14 residues. V shed 4 bases and J 5 bases; nucleotides not matched to a gene: 6. Germline CDR1 reads LGHDT; CDR2 reads YNNKEL (reference sequence). CDR3 amino acids: CASSPREVQDTQYF. The CDR3 DNA is TGTGCCAGCAGCCCACGGGAGGTCCAAGATACGCAGTATTTT.

The V gene is TRBV5-6, the J gene TRBJ2-3; 9 bases line up with TRBD2. J was trimmed by 1 base and V by 0 bases; bases with no gene match: 6. Germline CDR1 SGHDT, CDR2 YYEEEE. The CDR3 runs to 17 residues. This CDR3 reads CASSLGTAGGGTDTQYF. CDR3 nucleotides: TGTGCCAGCAGCTTGGGCACGGCGGGAGGGGGCACAGATACGCAGTATTTT. Drawing the rest from reference TRBV5-6 and TRBJ2-3, the complete variable domain is DAGVTQSPTHLIKTRGQQVTLRCSPKSGHDTVSWYQQALGQGPQFIFQYYEEEERQRGNFPDRFSGHQFPNYSSELNVNALLLGDSALYLCASSLGTAGGGTDTQYFGPGTRLTVL.

The chain employs TRBV5-1 and TRBJ2-7; D might be TRBD2 (6 bases). Trimming left V 0 bases short and J 4 bases short, with 8 bases between. Looked up from germline, CDR1 is SGHRS and CDR2 is YFSETQ. CDR3 size: 13 residues. The CDR3 is CASSLAAGYEQYF. The CDR3, as DNA: TGCGCCAGCAGCTTGGCCGCGGGGTACGAGCAGTACTTC.